This is a list of T cell receptor beta chains from one sample in a study of neurological immune-mediated disorders. TCRdb fed the 5' RACE reads into MiXCR, producing one record per CDR3 protein. The sample yields about 25,000 distinct CDR3 sequences, more than 6% seen once. Sequenced input: PBMCs. These receptor sequences come from a woman aged 40 to 50 in good health. Both conserved end residues are trimmed from each CDR3. Size is stated for part of the rows, as once, few or many counts, or as a class when the clone is expanded.

J: TRBJ1-1; length: 11; V: TRBV12-3/TRBV12-4; size: many; CDR3: ASSPDRGRQAF
J: TRBJ2-1; length: 14; V: TRBV11-1; size: many; CDR3: ASSTTSGWSNNEQF
J: TRBJ2-1; length: 11; V: TRBV20-1; size: many; CDR3: SASLGLKNEQF
J: TRBJ2-7; length: 10; V: TRBV6-1; size: many; CDR3: AILDRGYEQY
J: TRBJ1-2; length: 10; V: TRBV12-3/TRBV12-4; size: medium-sized; CDR3: ASSLSDYGYT
J: TRBJ2-1; length: 13; V: TRBV20-1; size: many; CDR3: SARPRTSGNNEQF
J: TRBJ2-1; length: 12; V: TRBV28; size: many; CDR3: ASSGGREINEQF
J: TRBJ2-2; length: 12; V: TRBV10-3; size: medium-sized; CDR3: AISENKDTGELF
J: TRBJ2-7; length: 15; V: TRBV5-1; size: many; CDR3: ASSLVTSGILRGEQY
J: TRBJ2-3; length: 12; V: TRBV6-5; size: many; CDR3: ASSPGTPSLGQY
J: TRBJ2-7; length: 13; V: TRBV5-1; size: many; CDR3: ASSPAALQVHEQY
J: TRBJ2-5; length: 12; V: TRBV7-9; size: many; CDR3: ASSHSGSKETQY
J: TRBJ1-5; length: 9; V: TRBV20-1; size: many; CDR3: SARAVMGQH
J: TRBJ2-7; length: 12; V: TRBV5-5; size: many; CDR3: ASSLSRGAIEQY
J: TRBJ1-6; length: 12; V: TRBV15; size: many; CDR3: ATSSGPDRGDLH
J: TRBJ1-2; length: 12; V: TRBV10-3; size: once; CDR3: AISDGGPTYGYT
J: TRBJ1-3; length: 12; V: TRBV6-5; size: many; CDR3: ASSVTGGSNTIY
J: TRBJ2-7; length: 11; V: TRBV5-5; size: many; CDR3: ASSRGTAYEQY
J: TRBJ2-2; length: 11; V: TRBV28; size: many; CDR3: AVPDANTGELF
J: TRBJ1-4; length: 12; V: TRBV4-1; size: many; CDR3: ASSQDQKEEKLF
J: TRBJ1-2; length: 10; V: TRBV7-2; size: many; CDR3: ASSFGVWGYT
J: TRBJ1-1; length: 15; V: TRBV10-1; size: medium-sized; CDR3: ASSEFRTAEGNTEAF
J: TRBJ1-4; length: 11; V: TRBV7-2; size: many; CDR3: ASSLEANEKLF
J: TRBJ2-1; length: 12; V: TRBV11-3; size: many; CDR3: ASSPGTNRDEQF
J: TRBJ2-1; length: 13; V: TRBV20-1; size: many; CDR3: SAAGREGRYNEQF
J: TRBJ2-5; length: 11; V: TRBV30; size: many; CDR3: AWSVGWQETQY
J: TRBJ2-3; length: 15; V: TRBV6-2/TRBV6-3; size: many; CDR3: ASRGPFGAGDQDTQY
J: TRBJ2-5; length: 13; V: TRBV20-1; size: many; CDR3: SARDRDRDWETQY
J: TRBJ1-2; length: 12; V: TRBV2; size: many; CDR3: ASSEQDRVGGYT
J: TRBJ2-2; length: 14; V: TRBV10-2; size: many; CDR3: ASIPSGSIYTGELF
J: TRBJ2-7; length: 12; V: TRBV5-1; size: many; CDR3: ASSYLQREHEQY
J: TRBJ2-1; length: 13; V: TRBV19; size: many; CDR3: ASSISASGGNEQF
J: TRBJ1-2; length: 11; V: TRBV3-1; size: many; CDR3: ASSPGATYGYT
J: TRBJ1-1; length: 12; V: TRBV5-6; size: many; CDR3: ASTGGVGDTEAF
J: TRBJ2-2; length: 12; V: TRBV5-1; size: NA; CDR3: ASSLEGGGGELF
J: TRBJ1-2; length: 12; V: TRBV18; size: many; CDR3: ASSPPQGAGGYT
J: TRBJ1-3; length: 11; V: TRBV20-1; size: many; CDR3: SASAREGNTIY
J: TRBJ1-5; length: 11; V: TRBV7-9; size: many; CDR3: ASSLVGDQPQH
J: TRBJ2-1; length: 14; V: TRBV25-1; size: NA; CDR3: ASSEFWGDIYNEQF
J: TRBJ2-1; length: 11; V: TRBV7-2; size: many; CDR3: ASSSEQGNEQF
J: TRBJ2-7; length: 10; V: TRBV29-1; size: many; CDR3: SVGTGPYEQY
J: TRBJ2-2; length: 11; V: TRBV24-1; size: many; CDR3: ATSAGNTGELF
J: TRBJ2-6; length: 14; V: TRBV20-1; size: many; CDR3: SAGPEGGTGANVLT
J: TRBJ2-7; length: 12; V: TRBV7-2; size: many; CDR3: ASSGTGSSYEQY
J: TRBJ1-2; length: 11; V: TRBV12-3/TRBV12-4; size: many; CDR3: ASSPRTNYGYT
J: TRBJ2-5; length: 14; V: TRBV20-1; size: many; CDR3: SARGGGRALRETQY
J: TRBJ2-4; length: 13; V: TRBV28; size: many; CDR3: ASSHQGESKNIQY
J: TRBJ2-3; length: 12; V: TRBV7-9; size: many; CDR3: ASSLWGGTDTQY
J: TRBJ2-7; length: 14; V: TRBV4-1; size: many; CDR3: ASSQVTTAPPGEQY
J: TRBJ2-1; length: 20; V: TRBV5-5; size: many; CDR3: ASSFATGTGLVAKGIYNEQF
J: TRBJ2-2; length: 13; V: TRBV5-6; size: many; CDR3: ASSSTGWGSGELF
J: TRBJ2-7; length: 12; V: TRBV20-1; size: many; CDR3: SASLGGASYEQY